Below, one T cell receptor beta chain is given with its context. The antigen it binds to is not known. No base quality values were provided; no much bigger clone lies one nucleotide off. The CDR3 regions of human TCRbeta chains were analyzed by immunosequencing. For the original study's pipeline: Repertoire TCRs were matched against a reference library of SARS-CoV-2-specific TCRs generated with the MIRA antigen-specificity platform. Breadth meant the fraction of unique TCRs that were SARS-CoV-2-associated, whereas depth meant the fraction of total T cells that were SARS-CoV-2-associated. Using the MIRA data, each spike-specific TCR was assigned both to the spike region to which the TCR was reactive and to a CD4 or CD8 class. Log10-transformed breadth and depth values were compared by one-way ANOVA with Sidak's multiple comparisons tests. TCRdb's version of the immuneACCESS table is confined to in-frame rearrangements and falls short of the full clone set. An unresolved V gene accounts for under half of the shortfall where checked; the remainder is of unknown origin. V and J calls and clone size follow that table, whereas D and trimming were derived from the DNA. A total of 100,000 to 150,000 clones appear in this sample, around 92% of them only once. 0.9% to 1.2% of the sample belongs to the ten largest clones.

The germline ends are 16 bases apart after V is trimmed by 6 bases and J by 8 bases. Counted from cysteine to phenylalanine, this CDR3 has 14 amino acids. Only the CDR3 region is kept as DNA, spanning 42 bases read in frame from base 1. CDR1 and CDR2 are drawn from the germline V gene: MDHEN, SYDVKM. The record originates from a study of T cell responses to AZD1222 COVID-19 vaccine (dated by TCRdb to 2020 to 2023). Turning to the overall study: AZD1222 recipients with second doses at about 4 weeks or about 12 weeks were pooled, because spike-specific TCR depth and breadth did not differ between schedules. Trial participants were enrolled by age into 18-55, 56-69 and 70-plus year subgroups, with 148, 28 and 57 TCR-sequenced participants respectively. A total of about 230 trial participants underwent TCR sequencing, of whom 200 to 220 received two doses of AZD1222 and about 25 received two doses of the MenACWY control vaccine.

General findings and caveats noted by the study authors: Only five or six AZD1222 recipients were SARS-CoV-2 seropositive at baseline, limiting conclusions about previously exposed vaccinees. The vaccine-associated CD4 TCRs covered the entire spike protein, and the dominant responses fell in regions 160-218 and 743-854. Because no samples from the day 14 peak response were available, repertoires could be characterized only after the peak T cell response. The 56-69-year group was small, and its depth increase did not reach significance, likely because of low power. Participants were mostly white British, with more females than males. The authors suggested clonal diversity may have been underestimated. After two AZD1222 doses, both the breadth and the depth of spike-specific TCRs were significantly higher than at day 0 and than in MenACWY recipients. Nearly half of unique spike-specific TCRs reportedly recognized epitopes outside regions mutated in the B.1.351 and B.1.1.7 variants.

The time point label, as the study defines it: baseline before first vaccination. Vaccinee samples came from UK trials COV001 and COV002, including a single-blind randomized controlled phase 2/3 trial of AZD1222 (ChAdOx1 nCoV-19) in healthy adults. For TCRbeta chain sequencing, PBMC samples were collected from trial participants at day 0 and at day 28 after the second dose. The sequence links TRBV28 to TRBJ2-2; the D gene lacks a confident call. The sequencing used peripheral blood, collected on day 0 of AZD1222 vaccination. The sequence came from an adult in good health. The CDR3 loop reads CASSHLSIPGELFF. The nucleotide sequence is TGTGCCAGCAGCCATTTAAGTATTCCTGGGGAGCTGTTTTTT.